Presented here are 3 T cell receptor beta chains from one specimen sequenced in a study of long-term antiretroviral therapy in people with HIV (dated by TCRdb to 2022 to 2024). Sequencing of the TRB variable region was done with the immunoSEQ hsTCRB v3.0 assay at survey level resolution. The table comes from immuneACCESS by way of TCRdb, which keeps in-frame sequences with V and J called. Part of the clones is missing from these tables; in studies checked, under half for an unresolved V gene and the rest for unknown reasons. This sample comprises 40,000 or so clones, about four fifths of them detected only once. The top ten clonotypes cover roughly 5.8% of the sample. Sequenced here: unsorted PBMCs, sampled 1 year after starting antiretroviral therapy. The receptor source for this set is a man aged 18 to 35 with HIV.

The chain recombines TRBV5-1 with TRBJ2-2; 10 positions match TRBD1. Germline CDR1 SGHRS, CDR2 YFSETQ. Losses at the gene ends were 0 bases for V and 3 bases for J; bases not matched to a gene: 14. The CDR3 extends over 20 amino acids. CDR3 nucleotides: TGCGCCAGCAGCTTGGGGAGGGCCCTGACAGGGGGCAAGGACACCGGGGAGCTGTTTTTT. It translates to CASSLGRALTGGKDTGELFF.

The rearrangement uses TRBV5-1 and TRBJ1-2; D not certain. Germline-derived CDR1 and CDR2 are SGHRS and YFSETQ. The CDR3 has 14 residues. Trimming removed 0 bases from V and 8 bases from J, with 14 bases in between. The CDR3 DNA reads as TGCGCCAGCAGCTTGGTGGGCCCCCAAGGCGGCTACACCTTC. This gives the protein CASSLVGPQGGYTF.

The V call is TRBV5-1, the J call TRBJ2-2; D is perhaps TRBD1 or TRBD2 (5 bases each). CDR1 and CDR2 (germline): SGHRS, YFSETQ. There are 15 residues in the CDR3. V was shortened by 0 bases and J by 4 bases, with 10 bases between the two germline ends. This CDR3 is CASSLAGAGTGELFF. Written as DNA, the CDR3 is TGCGCCAGCAGCTTGGCTGGGGCGGGCACCGGGGAGCTGTTTTTT.